These 14 T cell receptor beta chains were sequenced from one sample in a study of T cells in Graves' hyperthyroidism and ophthalmopathy. TCR beta CDR3 regions were amplified from RNA. TCR CDR3 regions were first amplified by RT-PCR with HTBI primers. TCRdb re-called the multiplex PCR reads through MiXCR, storing one row per CDR3 protein. This table holds roughly 570,000 distinct CDR3 sequences, around 16% found once. Sequenced: blood. The source of these receptors is a woman aged 25 to 39 with Graves' hyperthyroidism.

This clonotype was observed a few times. The chain couples TRBV9 to TRBJ2-6; weak D call: TRBD1 (5 bases). Germline V gene sequence: CDR1 SGDLS, CDR2 YYNGEE. This CDR3 region has 15 residues. With 0 bases removed from V and 1 base from J, the gap between germline ends came to 5 bases. DNA of the CDR3: TGTGCCAGCAGCGTAGCAGGGTCTGGGGCCAACGTCCTGACTTTC. Residues: CASSVAGSGANVLTF.

This clonotype was counted many times. This sequence joins TRBV28 and TRBJ2-7; 8 bases line up with TRBD2. The V and J ends lost 3 bases and 0 bases, in that order; junction bases with no gene match: 10. From germline, CDR1 is MDHEN and CDR2 SYDVKM. The CDR3 sequence is 17 residues long. CDR3 loop: CASSFRGGGRYSYEQYF. CDR3 bases: TGTGCCAGCAGTTTTAGGGGAGGCGGGAGGTACTCCTACGAGCAGTACTTC.

The chain joins TRBV5-8 to TRBJ2-1, with 8 bases aligning to TRBD2. In germline, CDR1 is SGHTS, CDR2 YDEGEE. The length of the CDR3 is 15 residues. J gave up 0 bases and V 6 bases, and 5 bases lay outside the gene matches. CDR3 DNA: TGTGCCAGCATCCAAGCGGGAGTCTCCTACAATGAGCAGTTCTTC. Translation gives CASIQAGVSYNEQFF.

The chain carries TRBV20-1 and TRBJ1-2, with D uncertain. Germline V gene lookup returns CDR1 DFQATT and CDR2 SNEGSKA (reference sequence). Trimming stripped 5 bases from V and 1 base from J, with 11 bases between. The CDR3 is made up of 13 amino acids. The CDR3 nucleotides read TGCAGTGCTGGGAGTACGAGTAACTATGGCTACACCTTC. Residues: CSAGSTSNYGYTF.

The gene calls are TRBV4-2 and TRBJ2-1, with TRBD1 as a possible D gene (6 bases). The CDR3 runs 16 residues. In germline, CDR1 is LGHNA, CDR2 YNFKEQ. Trimming took 7 bases from V and 4 from J, leaving 20 bases between them. This chain's CDR3 is CASNLGTGHGYNEQFF. For the CDR3, the DNA is TGTGCCAGCAACCTTGGGACGGGACACGGGTACAATGAGCAGTTCTTC.

This clonotype was seen repeatedly, ten times or more. The chain combines TRBV3-1 with TRBJ1-5; no definite D call. The V end was cut by 0 bases, the J end by 1 base, with 7 bases between. Germline CDR1 is LGHDT and CDR2 is YNNKEL (reference sequence). The CDR3 sequence is 15 residues long. The CDR3: CASSQDGRSNQPQHF. The DNA for the CDR3 is TGTGCCAGCAGCCAAGACGGACGGAGCAATCAGCCCCAGCATTTT. The entire variable domain, with the rest obtained from reference TRBV3-1 and TRBJ1-5, is as follows: DTAVSQTPKYLVTQMGNDKSIKCEQNLGHDTMYWYKQDSKKFLKIMFSYNNKELIINETVPNRFSPKSPDKAHLNLHINSLELGDSAVYFCASSQDGRSNQPQHFGDGTRLSIL.

This clonotype was detected many times. V and J are TRBV29-1 and TRBJ1-1; 12 bases align to TRBD1. The CDR3 is made up of 17 amino acids. V lost 2 bases to trimming and J lost 1 base; unmatched junction nucleotides: 8. Germline values: CDR1 SQVTM, CDR2 ANQGSEA. DNA for the CDR3: TGCAGCGTTGAATCCGGGACAGGGGGCAGGGAGAACACTGAAGCTTTCTTT. Its translation: CSVESGTGGRENTEAFF.

In this sample, this clonotype turned up a few times. The genes are TRBV6-5 and TRBJ2-2, with D possibly being TRBD2 (6 bases). The CDR3 has 17 amino acids. CDR1 is MNHEY and CDR2 is SVGAGI in the germline V gene. The V and J ends lost 0 bases and 6 bases respectively, with 17 bases between them. CDR3 DNA: TGTGCCAGCAGTTACTCCTCCCCCCGACTAGTGCCCGGGGAGCTGTTTTTT. This sequence encodes CASSYSSPRLVPGELFF.

A single count supports this clonotype. The DNA is omitted, as the CDR3 cannot be located on it reliably, and the CDR3 follows TCRdb's listing. V gene TRBV19 combines with J gene TRBJ1-6. With termini counted, the CDR3 has 16 amino acids. Germline CDR1 is LNHDA and CDR2 is SQIVND (reference sequence). The CDR3 region is CASTSGGPSYNSPLHF.

This clonotype was observed many times. The rearrangement links TRBV2 to TRBJ1-2; D is uncertain. The V and J ends lost 4 bases and 8 bases respectively, with 17 bases between them. This CDR3 comprises 14 residues. Germline V gives CDR1 SNHLY, CDR2 FYNNEI. The CDR3 is CASSVMVGGQGYTF. The DNA of the CDR3 is TGTGCCAGCAGTGTTATGGTTGGTGGGCAAGGCTACACCTTC.

CDR3 DNA sequence: TGTGCCACCAGTGAGGGACAGGGTTGGTACAATGAGCAGTTCTTC. Its protein product is CATSEGQGWYNEQFF. The chain employs TRBV24-1 and TRBJ2-1, with TRBD1 matching 9 bases. This CDR3 is built from 15 residues. Germline trimming cut 4 bases from V and 4 bases from J; bases unmatched to any gene: 4. CDR1 is KGHDR, CDR2 SFDVKD, per germline.

The CDR3 loop is CASSPPPGLAGTHYNEQFF. The CDR3 coding sequence is TGTGCCAGTAGTCCCCCACCGGGACTAGCGGGGACCCATTACAATGAGCAGTTCTTC. The chain links TRBV19 to TRBJ2-1; 13 bases fit TRBD2. V dropped 5 bases and J dropped 4; count of bases not matched to a gene: 14. This CDR3 comprises 19 residues. Germline CDR1 and CDR2: LNHDA and SQIVND (reference sequence). The whole variable domain, remainder taken from reference TRBV19 and TRBJ2-1, is DGGITQSPKYLFRKEGQNVTLSCEQNLNHDAMYWYRQDPGQGLRLIYYSQIVNDFQKGDIAEGYSVSREKKESFPLTVTSAQKNPTAFYLCASSPPPGLAGTHYNEQFFGPGTRLTVL.

This clonotype was seen ten or more times. This chain joins TRBV6-1 and TRBJ2-7; possibly TRBD2 for D (6 bases). This CDR3 comprises 14 residues. The V and J ends lost 4 bases and 5 bases respectively, with 15 bases between them. In germline, CDR1 is MNHNS, CDR2 SASEGT. The CDR3 spells CASSGDLATNEQYF. In DNA form, the CDR3 reads TGTGCCAGCAGTGGGGACTTAGCGACCAACGAGCAGTACTTC.

There are many counts of this clonotype. The chain is built from TRBV7-2 and TRBJ2-3, with D uncertain. There are 14 residues in the CDR3. Trimming removed 3 bases from V and 2 bases from J, with 9 bases in between. The germline CDR1 and CDR2 sequences are SGHTA and FQGNSA. This CDR3 is CASSFSRVTDTQYF. Written as DNA, the CDR3 is TGTGCCAGCAGCTTTTCAAGAGTCACAGATACGCAGTATTTT. Variable domain in full (rest from reference TRBV7-2 and TRBJ2-3): GAGVSQSPSNKVTEKGKDVELRCDPISGHTALYWYRQSLGQGLEFLIYFQGNSAPDKSGLPSDRFSAERTGGSVSTLTIQRTQQEDSAVYLCASSFSRVTDTQYFGPGTRLTVL.